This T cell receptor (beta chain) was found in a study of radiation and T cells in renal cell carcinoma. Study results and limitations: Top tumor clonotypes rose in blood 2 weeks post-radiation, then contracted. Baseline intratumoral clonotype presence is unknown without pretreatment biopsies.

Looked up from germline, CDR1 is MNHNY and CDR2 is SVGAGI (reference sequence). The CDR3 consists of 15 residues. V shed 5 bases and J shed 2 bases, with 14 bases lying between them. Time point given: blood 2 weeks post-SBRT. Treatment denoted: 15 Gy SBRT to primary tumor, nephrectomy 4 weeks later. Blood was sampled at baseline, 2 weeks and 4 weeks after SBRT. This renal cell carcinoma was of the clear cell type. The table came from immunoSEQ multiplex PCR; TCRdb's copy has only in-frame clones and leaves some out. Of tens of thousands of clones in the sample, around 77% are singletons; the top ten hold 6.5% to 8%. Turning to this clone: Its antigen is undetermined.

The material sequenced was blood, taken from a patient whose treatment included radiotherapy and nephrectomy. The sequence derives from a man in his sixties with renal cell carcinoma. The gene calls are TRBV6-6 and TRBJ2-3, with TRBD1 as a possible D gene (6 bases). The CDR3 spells CASSVGTLHTDTQYF. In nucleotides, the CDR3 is TGTGCCAGCAGTGTCGGGACACTGCACACAGATACGCAGTATTTT.